This TCR beta chain was observed in a study of shared clonotypes between healthy human individuals. Overall study findings and caveats: Sharing across a few donors was seen in 4% to 5% of naive CD4 clonotypes. Generally, naive subsets came out with larger estimated richness than memory subsets. Deeper or shallower sequencing was expected to change how clonotypes are shared among donors.

Assay: immunoSEQ multiplex PCR; the TCRdb copy retains only in-frame clones and omits some. The data show some 1,400,000 clones, roughly 95% seen once. The CDR3 sequence is 15 residues long. The ends lost 3 bases at V and 2 bases at J; junction bases unmatched: 7. The germline gives CDR1 SEHNR, CDR2 FQNEAQ (reference sequence). About this clone: What it recognizes is unknown.

Partitioning of CD4+ cells yielded a CD45RA+ naive subset and a CD45RA-negative memory subset. Sequences were obtained from naive CD4+ T cells sorted from blood. Subset meaning: CD45RA+ positively selected. The chain is built from TRBV7-9 and TRBJ2-7, with TRBD2 matching over 7 bases. The sequence came from a man aged 30-40 years in good health. CDR3 in DNA: TGTGCCAGCAGCTTCGGACTAGGCCCCCCCTACGAGCAGTACTTC. This codes for CASSFGLGPPYEQYF.